The source of this TCR beta chain is a study of blood T cells in healthy people across ages. This clonotype was picked up a small number of times. Primed by a sample-barcoded 5' primer and a J-beta primer mix, a second PCR proceeded for 7 to 11 cycles. TCRdb used MiXCR to reprocess the 5' RACE reads, holding one entry per CDR3 protein. The profile shows about 1.1 million distinct CDR3 sequences, roughly two fifths of them singletons. The CDR3 is 16 amino acids. J is TRBJ1-2 and V is TRBV21-1; TRBD1 reflects the table's D call only, with no check against the DNA. TRBV21-1 is termed a pseudogene. What was sequenced was blood. This receptor was identified in a man in his late teens or twenties in good health. The CDR3 is CASSKFGWTVRYGYTF. CDR3 bases: TGTGCCAGCAGCAAATTCGGCTGGACAGTGCGGTATGGCTACACCTTC.